This passage covers 30 T cell receptor beta chains from one sample sequenced in a study of T cell responses to AZD1222 COVID-19 vaccine. Data came from immunoSEQ multiplex PCR; TCRdb stores just in-frame clones and leaves some out. This sample carries 150,000 to 200,000 clones, 91% of them seen once, and the ten largest clones take under 1.5%. The starting material was peripheral blood, obtained 28 days after the second AZD1222 dose. Every receptor here comes from an adult who received the AZD1222 COVID-19 vaccine.

The rearrangement links TRBV12-3 or TRBV12-4 to TRBJ2-6; no firm D call. The CDR3 is 12 amino acids. V dropped 4 bases and J dropped 8 bases, with 6 bases sitting between them. CDR3 sequence: CASSSPSNVLTF. Written as DNA, the CDR3 is TGTGCCAGCAGTTCCCCCTCCAACGTCCTGACTTTC.

The chain recombines TRBV27 with TRBJ1-1; 9 bases map to TRBD1. After removal of 4 bases from V and 1 base from J, the junction contained 1 base not matched to a gene. This CDR3 comprises 14 residues. The germline V gene encodes CDR1 MNHEY and CDR2 SMNVEV (reference sequence). CDR3 region: CASSWTGANTEAFF. The CDR3, as DNA: TGTGCCAGCAGTTGGACAGGGGCGAACACTGAAGCTTTCTTT.

The V call is TRBV7-9, the J call TRBJ1-1; a possible D gene is TRBD1 (5 bases). The CDR3 runs to 15 residues. V lost 6 bases and J lost 1, with 15 bases in between. Germline CDR1 and CDR2: SEHNR and FQNEAQ (reference sequence). The CDR3, as DNA: TGTGCCAGCAGTTCCCCGAGGGACGGGAACACTGAAGCTTTCTTT. Amino acid sequence: CASSSPRDGNTEAFF. The variable domain in full, with the rest retrieved from reference TRBV7-9 and TRBJ1-1, is DTGVSQNPRHKITKRGQNVTFRCDPISEHNRLYWYRQTLGQGPEFLTYFQNEAQLEKSRLLSDRFSAERPKGSFSTLEIQRTEQGDSAMYLCASSSPRDGNTEAFFGQGTRLTVV.

Worth noting for this clone: The identical CDR3 is also encoded by other nucleotide sequences in the sample. The chain joins TRBV29-1 to TRBJ2-3, with D unresolved. Germline loops: CDR1 SQVTM, CDR2 ANQGSEA. The CDR3 runs 10 residues. Trimming took off 8 bases at V and 2 bases at J, with 5 bases between the two ends. CDR3 DNA sequence: TGCAGCACGAACACAGATACGCAGTATTTT. Translated, it gives CSTNTDTQYF.

This sequence joins TRBV2 and TRBJ2-2; 7 bases agree with TRBD1. The V gene end was trimmed by 5 bases and the J gene end by 4 bases; junction bases not matched to a gene: 1. From germline, CDR1 is SNHLY and CDR2 FYNNEI. This CDR3 is built from 13 residues. CDR3 region: CASSRTGTGELFF. CDR3 nucleotide sequence: TGTGCCAGCAGTAGGACAGGCACCGGGGAGCTGTTTTTT.

The chain carries TRBV11-2 and TRBJ2-7; 8 bases match TRBD1. This CDR3 comprises 14 residues. V shed 4 bases, J shed 1 base, and the junction held 3 bases outside the gene matches. Germline CDR1 is SGHAT and CDR2 is FQNNGV. DNA of the CDR3: TGTGCCAGCAGCTACGGACAGGGTTCCTACGAGCAGTACTTC. Residues: CASSYGQGSYEQYF.

CDR3 region: CASSPSSGAGTEAFF. The DNA of the CDR3 is TGTGCCAGCAGCCCCTCCTCGGGGGCGGGCACTGAAGCTTTCTTT. This chain uses TRBV7-3 with TRBJ1-1, with a tentative D call TRBD1 (6 bases). The germline CDR1 and CDR2 sequences are SGHTA and FQGTGA. This CDR3 has 15 residues. V dropped 5 bases and J dropped 4 bases, with 17 bases sitting between them.

V usage is TRBV14 and J usage is TRBJ2-3; tentatively, D is TRBD1 or TRBD2 (5 bases each). This CDR3 comprises 16 residues. CDR1 and CDR2 (germline): SGHDN, FVKESK. Trimming took off 0 bases at V and 8 bases at J, with 18 bases between the two ends. CDR3 sequence (DNA): TGTGCCAGCAGCCAAGATTCGACTGGTCGTGGGGGTACGCAGTATTTT. Translating gives CASSQDSTGRGGTQYF.

This chain uses TRBV27 with TRBJ2-7; 8 positions agree with TRBD1. V dropped 2 bases and J dropped 4; count of bases not matched to a gene: 4. Germline values: CDR1 MNHEY, CDR2 SMNVEV (reference sequence). The CDR3 runs to 14 residues. CDR3 nucleotides: TGTGCCAGCAGTTTAGGAGACAGGGGTTACGAGCAGTACTTC. Protein product: CASSLGDRGYEQYF.

V gene TRBV5-4 combines with J gene TRBJ2-7, with D maybe TRBD2 (5 bases). The V end was cut by 0 bases, the J end by 0 bases, with 10 bases between. There are 15 residues in the CDR3. CDR1 is SGHNT, CDR2 YYREEE, per germline (reference sequence). The CDR3 DNA reads as TGTGCCAGCAGCTTGGGGACTCTAAGCTCCTACGAGCAGTACTTC. This gives the protein CASSLGTLSSYEQYF.

The V gene is TRBV6-2 or TRBV6-3, the J gene TRBJ2-5; D gene unclear. V lost 0 bases, J lost 7 bases, and 12 bases lay in between. The CDR3 spans 14 residues. The germline V gene encodes CDR1 MNHEY and CDR2 SVGEGT. CDR3 in amino acids: CASSYSSIRGTQYF. CDR3 coding DNA: TGTGCCAGCAGTTACTCGTCGATTCGAGGGACCCAGTACTTC.

This sequence joins TRBV10-2 and TRBJ1-5, with D unresolved. The V and J ends lost 3 bases and 4 bases respectively, with 10 bases between them. The CDR3 has 14 residues. Germline V lookup: CDR1 WSHSY, CDR2 SAAADI. CDR3 nucleotides: TGCGCCAGCAGTGATAGAGCTAATAATCAGCCCCAGCATTTT. Its protein is CASSDRANNQPQHF.

The CDR3 DNA reads as TGTGCCAGTACCTTCGCGGTGAACACTGAAGCTTTCTTT. It codes for CASTFAVNTEAFF. The gene calls are TRBV19 and TRBJ1-1; D is ambiguous. The CDR3 contains 13 residues. Germline-derived CDR1 and CDR2 are LNHDA and SQIVND (reference sequence). Trimming removed 7 bases at V and 0 bases at J, with 9 bases between.

V usage is TRBV6-1 and J usage is TRBJ1-5; D is unclear. V was shortened by 2 bases and J by 5 bases, with 13 bases between the two germline ends. The CDR3 is 15 residues long. From germline, CDR1 is MNHNS and CDR2 SASEGT. The CDR3 bases are TGTGCCAGCAGTGAATCTGGAACCTCCTATCAGCCCCAGCATTTT. Translated, it gives CASSESGTSYQPQHF.

V is TRBV19 and J is TRBJ2-2; D gene ambiguous. Trimming left V 3 bases short and J 4 bases short, with 9 bases between. Germline CDR1 LNHDA, CDR2 SQIVND (reference sequence). The CDR3 has 14 residues. CDR3 DNA: TGTGCCAGTAGTATCAGACACAGCACCGGGGAGCTGTTTTTT. This gives the protein CASSIRHSTGELFF.

The chain is built from TRBV4-2 and TRBJ2-7; TRBD2 matches at 13 bases. There are 16 residues in the CDR3. V shed 2 bases and J 4 bases; nucleotides not matched to a gene: 5. From germline, CDR1 is LGHNA and CDR2 YNFKEQ. The CDR3 here is CASSQSGLAGYYEQYF. DNA for the CDR3: TGTGCCAGCAGCCAATCGGGACTAGCGGGATATTACGAGCAGTACTTC.

The chain is built from TRBV7-9 and TRBJ1-6, with D possibly being TRBD1 (6 bases). The CDR3 is made up of 15 amino acids. Trimming shortened V by 1 base and J by 15 bases, and 19 bases separated the two germline ends. Per germline, CDR1 SEHNR and CDR2 FQNEAQ (reference sequence). The CDR3 DNA sequence: TGTGCCAGCAGCTTAGGTGCGGAGGGGGAAGAGGTCCTCCACTTT. Translated: CASSLGAEGEEVLHF.

This clone was picked up one time. The CDR3: CASSPFSGAFWDEQFF. CDR3 DNA: TGTGCCAGCAGCCCTTTTAGCGGGGCATTCTGGGATGAGCAGTTCTTC. The V call is TRBV11-2, the J call TRBJ2-1, with 8 bases matching TRBD2. CDR3 size: 16 residues. V trimming: 5 bases; J trimming: 8 bases; junction bases outside the gene matches: 14. In germline, CDR1 is SGHAT, CDR2 FQNNGV.

The V call is TRBV10-3, the J call TRBJ2-3; D tentatively reads TRBD1 or TRBD2 (5 bases each). V lost 10 bases, J lost 0 bases, and 14 bases lay in between. The CDR3 length is 14 residues. CDR1 ENHRY and CDR2 SYGVKD come from the germline V gene. Here the CDR3 reads CATARDGSTDTQYF. CDR3 in DNA: TGTGCCACCGCGAGGGACGGTAGCACAGATACGCAGTATTTT.

The chain uses TRBV5-5 and TRBJ2-5, with D possibly matching TRBD1 (5 bases). Germline values: CDR1 SGHKS, CDR2 YYEKEE (reference sequence). The CDR3 is 15 residues long. Deletions cut 4 bases from V and 5 bases from J, with 18 bases between. The CDR3 reads CASSQRWGLAETQYF. The CDR3 region has the DNA TGTGCCAGCAGCCAGAGGTGGGGCTTGGCTGAGACCCAGTACTTC.

This clone occurred once. V gene TRBV19 combines with J gene TRBJ1-2; 8 bases map to TRBD1. The germline V gene has CDR1 LNHDA and CDR2 SQIVND (reference sequence). Trimming removed 5 bases from V and 4 bases from J; junction bases left unmatched: 9. The CDR3 is 15 residues long. In DNA, the CDR3 is TGTGCCAGTAGTTCGGGACAGGTCTACGGCTATGGCTACACCTTC. It translates to CASSSGQVYGYGYTF.

The J gene is TRBJ1-1, the V gene TRBV19; 8 positions agree with TRBD1. CDR1 is LNHDA, CDR2 SQIVND, per germline (reference sequence). J lost 5 bases, V lost 7 bases, and 6 bases had no gene match. The CDR3 has 13 amino acids. The CDR3 DNA is TGTGCCAGTATCCAAACAGGGGGAACTGAAGCTTTCTTT. This translates into CASIQTGGTEAFF.

The chain is built from TRBV10-1 and TRBJ2-5; 11 positions agree with TRBD2. The CDR3 spans 17 residues. J lost 5 bases, V lost 0 bases, and 8 bases had no gene match. The germline gives CDR1 WNHNN, CDR2 SYGVQD (reference sequence). CDR3 DNA sequence: TGCGCCAGCAGTGAGTCCAATAGCGGGAGGGCCTTTGAGACCCAGTACTTC. It specifies CASSESNSGRAFETQYF.

V is TRBV7-9 and J is TRBJ1-5; perhaps TRBD1 as D (5 bases). V lost 0 bases to trimming and J lost 0 bases, with 6 bases between them. The CDR3 length is 15 residues. Germline CDR1 reads SEHNR; CDR2 reads FQNEAQ (reference sequence). CDR3 protein: CASSLAGDSNQPQHF. As DNA, the CDR3 is TGTGCCAGCAGCTTAGCGGGGGATAGCAATCAGCCCCAGCATTTT.

The chain links TRBV9 to TRBJ2-3, with TRBD2 as a possible D gene (7 bases). The V end lost 0 bases, the J end lost 4 bases, and 15 bases lay between the germline ends. Germline V gene sequence: CDR1 SGDLS, CDR2 YYNGEE. The CDR3 is made up of 16 amino acids. The CDR3 loop reads CASSVAAGAVADTQYF. The DNA for the CDR3 is TGTGCCAGCAGCGTAGCGGCGGGGGCGGTGGCAGATACGCAGTATTTT.

About this clone itself: Distinct nucleotide sequences in the sample also encode this CDR3. J is TRBJ2-7 and V is TRBV7-2, with 8 nucleotides matching TRBD2. Germline lookup yields CDR1 SGHTA and CDR2 FQGNSA. The V and J ends lost 3 bases and 4 bases, in that order; junction bases with no gene match: 8. The CDR3 loop spans 15 amino acids. The CDR3 here is CASSFSGGGTYEQYF. The DNA of the CDR3 is TGTGCCAGCAGCTTCTCCGGCGGGGGGACTTACGAGCAGTACTTC. The entire variable domain, with the rest obtained from reference TRBV7-2 and TRBJ2-7, is as follows: GAGVSQSPSNKVTEKGKDVELRCDPISGHTALYWYRQSLGQGLEFLIYFQGNSAPDKSGLPSDRFSAERTGGSVSTLTIQRTQQEDSAVYLCASSFSGGGTYEQYFGPGTRLTVT.

The chain combines TRBV19 with TRBJ1-2; tentative D call: TRBD1 (6 bases). Germline values: CDR1 LNHDA, CDR2 SQIVND (reference sequence). The CDR3 contains 14 residues. V shed 8 bases and J shed 4 bases, with 17 bases lying between them. CDR3 protein: CASFGGRWGYGYTF. The CDR3 coding sequence is TGTGCCAGTTTCGGGGGGCGGTGGGGCTATGGCTACACCTTC. Variable domain in full (rest from reference TRBV19 and TRBJ1-2): DGGITQSPKYLFRKEGQNVTLSCEQNLNHDAMYWYRQDPGQGLRLIYYSQIVNDFQKGDIAEGYSVSREKKESFPLTVTSAQKNPTAFYLCASFGGRWGYGYTFGSGTRLTVV.

The rearrangement joins TRBV6-4 to TRBJ2-3; 7 bases are a match to TRBD2. The CDR3 extends over 16 amino acids. Trimming cost V 0 bases and J 2 bases; bases outside gene matches: 5. Looked up from germline, CDR1 is MRHNA and CDR2 is SNTAGT. The DNA of the CDR3 is TGTGCCAGCAGTGACTCGTTTAGCGGGCTCACAGATACGCAGTATTTT. It yields the protein CASSDSFSGLTDTQYF.

The gene calls are TRBV7-2 and TRBJ1-5; D remains unclear. This CDR3 has 12 amino acids. V dropped 1 base and J dropped 6 bases, with 4 bases sitting between them. Germline assignment: CDR1 SGHTA and CDR2 FQGNSA. The chain's CDR3 is CASSLGVQPQHF. The CDR3 coding sequence is TGTGCCAGCAGCTTAGGGGTTCAGCCCCAGCATTTT.

The chain couples TRBV9 to TRBJ1-2, with 12 bases that match TRBD1. V was pared by 4 bases and J by 2 bases, with 15 bases of the junction left unmatched. The germline gives CDR1 SGDLS, CDR2 YYNGEE. The length of the CDR3 is 19 residues. As DNA, the CDR3 is TGTGCCAGCAGCTCGACATCCGGGACAGGGGGCGTAGGAAACTATGGCTACACCTTC. It is translated as CASSSTSGTGGVGNYGYTF. Complete variable domain (other parts from reference TRBV9 and TRBJ1-2): DSGVTQTPKHLITATGQRVTLRCSPRSGDLSVYWYQQSLDQGLQFLIQYYNGEERAKGNILERFSAQQFPDLHSELNLSSLELGDSALYFCASSSTSGTGGVGNYGYTFGSGTRLTVV.